This section outlines one T cell receptor (beta chain) sequence together with its context. The germline gives CDR1 MGHRA, CDR2 YSYEKL. The CDR3 totals 14 residues. V was clipped by 4 bases and J by 2 bases, with 12 bases between them. The data derive from a study of T cell clones after liver transplantation. Study-wide context: TCRbeta sequencing after a pre-transplant mixed lymphocyte reaction identified graft-donor-reactive clones, later tracked in post-transplant blood. Graft-donor-reactive sequences were compared with third-party-reactive TCRbeta sequences from pre-transplant mixed lymphocyte reactions. HCV positivity affected three of eight recipients; the rest lacked autoimmune or viral indications.

Sequencing was performed with immunoSEQ multiplex PCR; in TCRdb, only in-frame clones are kept and a portion is missing. The data contain 15,000 to 20,000 clones, over 75% of them singletons. The receptor was isolated from a human patient who received a liver transplant. These T cells may partly come from the graft donor. This material consisted of CD8+ T cells from blood, taken about 50 months after liver transplant. J is TRBJ2-7 and V is TRBV4-1; TRBD1 is a possible D gene (5 bases). This CDR3 is CASSPRDGTYEQYF. In DNA, the CDR3 is TGCGCCAGCAGCCCCAGGGATGGCACCTACGAGCAGTACTTC.